The 3 T cell receptor beta chains given below trace back to one sample, sequenced in a study of blood T cells in healthy people across ages. Sample-barcoded 5' priming and a J-beta primer mix drove a second PCR of about 6 to 12 cycles. TCRdb ran MiXCR on the 5' RACE reads and lists one entry per CDR3 protein. The sample lists roughly 700,000 distinct CDR3 sequences, around 45% occurring once. Material: blood. All receptors come from a woman aged 55-69 years in good health.

The rearrangement uses TRBV6-2 or TRBV6-3 and TRBJ2-3; D is perhaps TRBD2 (6 bases). The CDR3 runs to 15 residues. Trimming left V 8 bases short and J 4 bases short, with 19 bases between. Germline V gene sequence: CDR1 MNHEY, CDR2 SVGEGT. The CDR3 sequence is CASRRVAGSSDTQYF. The CDR3 bases are TGTGCCAGCCGGAGGGTGGCGGGATCTTCAGATACGCAGTATTTT.

V gene TRBV3-1 combines with J gene TRBJ2-5; D is unclear. Near its end, the DNA agrees better with TRBJ2-7, so the J call may be wrong. Germline-derived CDR1 and CDR2 are LGHDT and YNNKEL (reference sequence). This CDR3 contains 14 residues. The CDR3 reads CASSPPEWVGEQYF. As DNA, the CDR3 is TGTGCCAGCAGCCCCCCCGAATGGGTCGGCGAGCAGTACTTC.

This sequence joins TRBV29-1 and TRBJ2-1; no clear D gene. V gave up 3 bases and J gave up 1 base, with 10 bases separating them. Germline CDR1 is SQVTM and CDR2 is ANQGSEA. The CDR3 totals 14 residues. CDR3 residues: CSVEGRSSYNEQFF. For the CDR3, the DNA is TGCAGCGTTGAGGGCAGGTCTTCCTACAATGAGCAGTTCTTC.